Each of the 26 T cell receptor beta chains below was sequenced from the same sample in a study of T cells after yellow fever vaccination. TCRdb reprocessed the 5' RACE reads via MiXCR and lists one record per CDR3 protein. The profile shows 450,000 to 550,000 distinct CDR3 sequences, roughly a fifth of them singletons. Here the sequenced sample was PBMCs, taken approximately 20 days after the first yellow fever vaccination. These receptors were collected from a man aged 18 to 35 who received the YFV17D yellow fever vaccine.

This clonotype was seen only a few times. The chain recombines TRBV7-3 with TRBJ2-1, with D unresolved. The V end lost 3 bases, the J end lost 8 bases, and 11 bases lay between the germline ends. This CDR3 has 13 amino acids. Germline V gene data show CDR1 as SGHTA and CDR2 as FQGTGA. The CDR3 bases are TGTGCCAGCAGCTTTACCCACCGGGATGAGCAGTTCTTC. Its translation is CASSFTHRDEQFF.

This clonotype was detected only a few times. The CDR3 bases are TGTGCCTCTCTCCGGGGGGAAAACATTCAGTACTTC. This codes for CASLRGENIQYF. This chain connects TRBV30 to TRBJ2-4, with TRBD2 matching over 7 bases. The CDR3 totals 12 residues. V was clipped by 7 bases and J by 5 bases; unmatched bases: 5. Per germline, CDR1 GTSNPN and CDR2 SVGIG (reference sequence).

The chain carries TRBV7-2 and TRBJ1-1, with D hard to call. This CDR3 spans 14 amino acids. The V end lost 3 bases, the J end lost 0 bases, and 8 bases lay between the germline ends. Per germline, CDR1 SGHTA and CDR2 FQGNSA. Written as DNA, the CDR3 is TGTGCCAGCAGCTTCGCAGGTGTGAACACTGAAGCTTTCTTT. This encodes CASSFAGVNTEAFF. Using reference TRBV7-2 and TRBJ1-1 for the parts outside the CDR3, the full variable domain is GAGVSQSPSNKVTEKGKDVELRCDPISGHTALYWYRQSLGQGLEFLIYFQGNSAPDKSGLPSDRFSAERTGGSVSTLTIQRTQQEDSAVYLCASSFAGVNTEAFFGQGTRLTVV.

The sample holds a few counts of this clonotype. The CDR3 coding sequence is TGTGCCAGCAGCGTAGTATGGGGCGCCGGGGAGCTGTTTTTT. This encodes CASSVVWGAGELFF. The gene calls are TRBV9 and TRBJ2-2, with D maybe TRBD1 (5 bases). The germline V gene encodes CDR1 SGDLS and CDR2 YYNGEE. The CDR3 sequence is 14 residues long. V lost 0 bases, J lost 6 bases, and 9 bases lay in between.

The chain is built from TRBV7-2 and TRBJ2-4; TRBD2 aligns across 10 bases. The ends lost 6 bases at V and 8 bases at J; junction bases unmatched: 13. The CDR3 loop spans 16 amino acids. Germline V gives CDR1 SGHTA, CDR2 FQGNSA. CDR3: CASSYPQAGGPDIQYF. As DNA, the CDR3 is TGTGCCAGCAGTTACCCCCAAGCGGGGGGGCCAGACATTCAGTACTTC.

This clonotype came up a few times. The chain recombines TRBV7-8 with TRBJ2-3; D may correspond to TRBD1 or TRBD2 (7 bases each). Trimming shortened V by 5 bases and J by 0 bases, and 18 bases separated the two germline ends. CDR3 length: 17 amino acids. The germline V gene encodes CDR1 SGHVS and CDR2 FQNEAQ. This CDR3 is CASSPSRGGGSTDTQYF. CDR3 nucleotide sequence: TGTGCCAGCAGCCCAAGCAGGGGGGGCGGGAGCACAGATACGCAGTATTTT.

V is TRBV7-9 and J is TRBJ2-4, with D tentatively TRBD2 (5 bases). In germline, CDR1 is SEHNR, CDR2 FQNEAQ (reference sequence). V lost 6 bases and J 0 bases, leaving 15 bases between the germline ends. The CDR3 is 16 amino acids. The DNA of the CDR3 is TGTGCCAGCAGTCCCCGGCCGGAGGTAGCCAAAAACATTCAGTACTTC. The encoded protein is CASSPRPEVAKNIQYF.

This clonotype showed up just a few times. The V call is TRBV10-2, the J call TRBJ2-7; 15 bases map to TRBD2. The V and J ends lost 7 bases and 6 bases, in that order; junction bases with no gene match: 10. Germline V lookup: CDR1 WSHSY, CDR2 SAAADI. CDR3 length: 16 amino acids. The CDR3 DNA follows: TGCGCCAGCACAAACGGACCGGGACTAGCGGGGGGCGAGCAGTACTTC. Its translation is CASTNGPGLAGGEQYF.

The chain has TRBV9 and TRBJ1-2, with D hard to call. CDR1 is SGDLS and CDR2 is YYNGEE in the germline V gene. This CDR3 region has 15 residues. The germline V and J ends were trimmed by 4 bases and 6 bases, with 19 bases remaining between them. CDR3 in amino acids: CASSPRRVVDDGYTF. The CDR3 bases are TGTGCCAGCAGCCCGAGGCGAGTCGTCGATGATGGCTACACCTTC.

The CDR3 coding sequence is TGTGCCAGCAGCCCACGGCCTGGAGGGAATACGCAGTATTTT. This encodes CASSPRPGGNTQYF. The chain joins TRBV7-6 to TRBJ2-3, with D possibly TRBD2 on 6 matching bases. The CDR3 runs to 14 residues. V was cut by 5 bases and J by 7 bases, with 16 bases left in between. Germline values: CDR1 SGHVS, CDR2 FNYEAQ.

In its sample, this clonotype was seen a few times. The chain couples TRBV11-2 to TRBJ2-3; 8 nucleotides line up with TRBD1. The germline V gene has CDR1 SGHAT and CDR2 FQNNGV. V dropped 3 bases and J dropped 6; count of bases not matched to a gene: 8. CDR3 length: 15 residues. CDR3: CASSLGRQGADTQYF. CDR3 nucleotide sequence: TGTGCCAGCAGCTTGGGTCGGCAGGGGGCGGATACGCAGTATTTT.

This clonotype was seen once. V is TRBV5-4 and J is TRBJ2-3; 9 bases map to TRBD1. The CDR3 runs 16 residues. The V gene end was trimmed by 1 base and the J gene end by 6 bases; junction bases not matched to a gene: 9. CDR1 and CDR2 from the germline V gene are SGHNT and YYREEE (reference sequence). The CDR3 sequence: CASSLFGTGIVDTQYF. The CDR3 region has the DNA TGTGCCAGCAGCTTGTTTGGGACAGGGATTGTGGATACGCAGTATTTT.

This clonotype was observed a handful of times. J is TRBJ2-3 and V is TRBV2; D perhaps matches TRBD2 (7 bases). Germline V gene data show CDR1 as SNHLY and CDR2 as FYNNEI. This CDR3 is 14 amino acids long. V lost 7 bases and J 7 bases, leaving 18 bases between the germline ends. The DNA of the CDR3 is TGTGCCAGCACCCTAGGGGGGGCGCGGAATACGCAGTATTTT. As protein: CASTLGGARNTQYF.

The chain couples TRBV4-2 to TRBJ2-6; 9 positions agree with TRBD2. Germline-derived CDR1 and CDR2 are LGHNA and YNFKEQ. This CDR3 comprises 19 residues. The ends lost 2 bases at V and 0 bases at J; junction bases unmatched: 8. CDR3 sequence: CASSQWNLAGSSGANVLTF. Written as DNA, the CDR3 is TGTGCCAGCAGCCAATGGAACCTAGCGGGGTCCTCTGGGGCCAACGTCCTGACTTTC.

V and J are TRBV6-5 and TRBJ2-1, with TRBD2 matching 7 bases. V lost 2 bases to trimming and J lost 5 bases; unmatched junction nucleotides: 3. Germline-derived CDR1 and CDR2 are MNHEY and SVGAGI. The CDR3 consists of 14 residues. In DNA form, the CDR3 reads TGTGCCAGCAGTTACGTGGGGGGGGACAATGAGCAGTTCTTC. It codes for CASSYVGGDNEQFF.

The rearrangement links TRBV19 to TRBJ2-6; D perhaps matches TRBD2 (5 bases). V shed 4 bases and J shed 0 bases, with 7 bases lying between them. The CDR3 totals 15 residues. Germline values: CDR1 LNHDA, CDR2 SQIVND (reference sequence). This CDR3 is CASSKSGSGANVLTF. The CDR3 nucleotides read TGTGCCAGTAGTAAGAGCGGCTCTGGGGCCAACGTCCTGACTTTC. The whole variable domain, remainder taken from reference TRBV19 and TRBJ2-6, is DGGITQSPKYLFRKEGQNVTLSCEQNLNHDAMYWYRQDPGQGLRLIYYSQIVNDFQKGDIAEGYSVSREKKESFPLTVTSAQKNPTAFYLCASSKSGSGANVLTFGAGSRLTVL.

This clonotype was counted once. The rearrangement links TRBV20-1 to TRBJ2-3; the D gene is possibly TRBD2 (6 bases). Germline CDR1 is DFQATT and CDR2 is SNEGSKA (reference sequence). Trimming stripped 6 bases from V and 1 base from J, with 14 bases between. The CDR3 has 14 amino acids. CDR3 sequence (DNA): TGCAGTGCAGGGACTTTCACGGGCACAGATACGCAGTATTTT. It yields the protein CSAGTFTGTDTQYF.

The V and J genes are TRBV12-3 or TRBV12-4 and TRBJ2-5; 7 positions match TRBD2. V gave up 6 bases and J gave up 5 bases; unmatched junction bases: 15. This CDR3 is built from 16 residues. Here the CDR3 reads CASSQHQGRTRETQYF. CDR3 nucleotides: TGTGCCAGCAGCCAGCATCAGGGCAGGACTAGGGAGACCCAGTACTTC.

The chain has TRBV9 and TRBJ1-1; D ambiguous. Germline CDR1 SGDLS, CDR2 YYNGEE. The CDR3 runs 15 residues. V was trimmed by 2 bases and J by 4 bases, leaving 15 bases between them. The CDR3 sequence: CASSVDEGRGTEAFF. The CDR3 coding sequence is TGTGCCAGCAGCGTTGATGAAGGCCGGGGCACTGAAGCTTTCTTT.

This clonotype showed up just a few times. CDR3 sequence: CSARVSSGGAGSTDTQYF. In nucleotides, the CDR3 is TGCAGTGCTAGAGTCTCTAGCGGGGGGGCGGGGAGCACAGATACGCAGTATTTT. The chain links TRBV20-1 to TRBJ2-3, with 12 bases matching TRBD2. Germline V gene sequence: CDR1 DFQATT, CDR2 SNEGSKA (reference sequence). V dropped 1 base and J dropped 0; count of bases not matched to a gene: 8. The CDR3 sequence is 18 residues long.

This clonotype has only a few counts. The V gene is TRBV5-5, the J gene TRBJ2-3; TRBD2 is a possible D gene (6 bases). CDR3 length equals 14 residues. The V gene lost 2 bases and the J gene lost 5 bases, with 12 bases spanning the gap. Germline V gene sequence: CDR1 SGHKS, CDR2 YYEKEE (reference sequence). CDR3: CASSFSRGGDTQYF. The CDR3 region has the DNA TGTGCCAGCAGCTTCTCGCGGGGTGGAGATACGCAGTATTTT.

This clonotype was observed at least ten times. V is TRBV5-1 and J is TRBJ1-2, with TRBD1 as a possible D gene (6 bases). The germline V gene encodes CDR1 SGHRS and CDR2 YFSETQ. Trimming cost V 3 bases and J 4 bases, with 13 bases left between them. The CDR3 extends over 14 amino acids. The CDR3 DNA reads TGCGCCAGCAGCTCCCGGGACACCTTCTATGGCTACACCTTC. It encodes CASSSRDTFYGYTF.

The CDR3 here is CASSLQGYGGTDTQYF. The DNA for the CDR3 is TGCGCCAGCAGCTTGCAAGGGTACGGGGGCACAGATACGCAGTATTTT. The V and J genes are TRBV5-1 and TRBJ2-3, with D perhaps TRBD2 (5 bases). This CDR3 has 16 amino acids. Germline V CDR1 and CDR2: SGHRS, YFSETQ. The V gene lost 1 base and the J gene lost 1 base, with 13 bases spanning the gap.

This clonotype was observed a handful of times. The chain links TRBV5-1 to TRBJ2-2, with 7 bases aligning to TRBD2. This CDR3 is built from 16 residues. Trimming cost V 1 base and J 0 bases; bases outside gene matches: 3. The germline V gene encodes CDR1 SGHRS and CDR2 YFSETQ. CDR3 protein: CASSLMSGANTGELFF. Written as DNA, the CDR3 is TGCGCCAGCAGCTTGATGAGCGGGGCGAACACCGGGGAGCTGTTTTTT.

There are a few counts of this clonotype. The gene calls are TRBV7-9 and TRBJ1-1; possible D gene TRBD1, 6 bases. Trimming left V 5 bases short and J 4 bases short, with 14 bases between. This CDR3 comprises 14 residues. Germline V gene data show CDR1 as SEHNR and CDR2 as FQNEAQ (reference sequence). CDR3 DNA: TGTGCCAGCAGCCTTAACAGGGAGACCACTGAAGCTTTCTTT. The encoded protein is CASSLNRETTEAFF. The full variable domain, in which reference TRBV7-9 and TRBJ1-1 provide the parts outside the CDR3, is DTGVSQNPRHKITKRGQNVTFRCDPISEHNRLYWYRQTLGQGPEFLTYFQNEAQLEKSRLLSDRFSAERPKGSFSTLEIQRTEQGDSAMYLCASSLNRETTEAFFGQGTRLTVV.

The gene calls are TRBV6-2 or TRBV6-3 and TRBJ1-5, with a weak D call TRBD1 (5 bases). Trimming shortened V by 3 bases and J by 10 bases, and 22 bases separated the two germline ends. Germline V gives CDR1 MNHEY, CDR2 SVGEGT. CDR3 length equals 16 residues. The CDR3 bases are TGTGCCAGCAGTTATCCCGGGGCTTTCAGTCGACGACCCCAGCATTTT. It translates to CASSYPGAFSRRPQHF.